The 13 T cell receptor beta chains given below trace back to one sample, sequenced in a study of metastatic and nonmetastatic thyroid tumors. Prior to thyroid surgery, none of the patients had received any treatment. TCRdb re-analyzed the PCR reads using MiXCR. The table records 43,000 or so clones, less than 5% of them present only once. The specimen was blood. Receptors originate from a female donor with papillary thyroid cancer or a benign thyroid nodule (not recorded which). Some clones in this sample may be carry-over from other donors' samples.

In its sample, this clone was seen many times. The CDR3 protein is CSAPLKFGGLGTDTQYF. CDR3 coding DNA: TGCAGTGCTCCGCTCAAGTTCGGGGGCCTAGGCACAGATACGCAGTATTTT. The chain joins TRBV20-1 to TRBJ2-3, with D perhaps given as TRBD1 or TRBD2 (6 bases each). With 5 bases removed from V and 1 base from J, the gap between germline ends came to 22 bases. CDR3 length: 17 residues. The germline gives CDR1 DFQATT, CDR2 SNEGSKA (reference sequence).

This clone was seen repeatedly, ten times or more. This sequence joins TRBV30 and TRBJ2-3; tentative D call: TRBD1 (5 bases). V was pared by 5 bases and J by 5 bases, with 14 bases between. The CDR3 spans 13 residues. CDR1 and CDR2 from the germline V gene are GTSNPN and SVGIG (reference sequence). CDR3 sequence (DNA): TGTGCCTGGGTTCATCAGGGATTAGATACGCAGTATTTT. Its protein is CAWVHQGLDTQYF.

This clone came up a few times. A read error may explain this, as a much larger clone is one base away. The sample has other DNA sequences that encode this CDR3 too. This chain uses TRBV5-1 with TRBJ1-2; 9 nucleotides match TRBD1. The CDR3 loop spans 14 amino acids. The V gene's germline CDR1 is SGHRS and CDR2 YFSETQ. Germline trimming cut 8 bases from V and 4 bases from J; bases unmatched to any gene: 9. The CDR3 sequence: CARTGGDALYGYTF. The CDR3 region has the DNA TGCGCCAGGACAGGGGGAGATGCTCTCTATGGCTACACCTTC.

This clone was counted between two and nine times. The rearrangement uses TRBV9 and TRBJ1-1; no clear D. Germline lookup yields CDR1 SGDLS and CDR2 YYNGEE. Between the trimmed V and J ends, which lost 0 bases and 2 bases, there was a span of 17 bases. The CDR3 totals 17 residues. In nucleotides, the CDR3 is TGTGCCAGCAGCGTAGACCCAGCGAAATGGATTAACACTGAAGCTTTCTTT. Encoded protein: CASSVDPAKWINTEAFF.

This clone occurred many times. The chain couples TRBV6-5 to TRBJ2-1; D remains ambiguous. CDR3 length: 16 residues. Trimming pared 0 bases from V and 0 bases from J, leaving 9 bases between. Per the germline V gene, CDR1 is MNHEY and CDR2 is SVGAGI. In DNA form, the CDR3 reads TGTGCCAGCAGTTACTCGCGCATTAGCTCCTACAATGAGCAGTTCTTC. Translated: CASSYSRISSYNEQFF.

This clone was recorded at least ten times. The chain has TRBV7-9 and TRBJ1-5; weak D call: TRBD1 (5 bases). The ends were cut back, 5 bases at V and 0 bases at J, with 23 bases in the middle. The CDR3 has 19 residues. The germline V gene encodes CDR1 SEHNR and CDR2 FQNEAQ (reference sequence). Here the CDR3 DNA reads TGTGCCAGCAGCCGAGCTTCCGGGTGGGGCAGGTATAGCAATCAGCCCCAGCATTTT. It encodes CASSRASGWGRYSNQPQHF.

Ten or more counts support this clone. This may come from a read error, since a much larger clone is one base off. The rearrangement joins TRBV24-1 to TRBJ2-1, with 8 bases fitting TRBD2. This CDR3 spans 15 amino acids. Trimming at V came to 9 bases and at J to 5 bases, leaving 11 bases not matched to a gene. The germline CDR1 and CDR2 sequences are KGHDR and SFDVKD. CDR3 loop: CATSPPGLGDNEQFF. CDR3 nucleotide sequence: TGTGCCACCTCGCCCCCGGGACTAGGGGACAATGAGCAGTTCTTC.

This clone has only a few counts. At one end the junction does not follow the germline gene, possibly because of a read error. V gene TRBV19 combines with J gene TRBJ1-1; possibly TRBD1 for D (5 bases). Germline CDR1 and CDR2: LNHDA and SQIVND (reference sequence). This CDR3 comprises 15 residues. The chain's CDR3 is CASSIDRRGTTEALF. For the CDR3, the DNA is TGTGCCAGTAGTATAGACCGAAGGGGTACTACTGAAGCTTTATTT.

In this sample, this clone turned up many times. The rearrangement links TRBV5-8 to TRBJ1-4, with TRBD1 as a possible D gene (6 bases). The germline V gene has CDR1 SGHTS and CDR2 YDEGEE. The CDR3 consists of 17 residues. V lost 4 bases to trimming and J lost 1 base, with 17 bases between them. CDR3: CASSRGVGALTNEKLFF. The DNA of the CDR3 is TGTGCCAGCAGCCGTGGAGTGGGGGCGTTAACTAATGAAAAACTGTTTTTT. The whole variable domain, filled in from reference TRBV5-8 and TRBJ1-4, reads EAGVTQSPTHLIKTRGQQATLRCSPISGHTSVYWYQQALGLGLQFLLWYDEGEERNRGNFPPRFSGRQFPNYSSELNVNALELEDSALYLCASSRGVGALTNEKLFFGSGTQLSVL.

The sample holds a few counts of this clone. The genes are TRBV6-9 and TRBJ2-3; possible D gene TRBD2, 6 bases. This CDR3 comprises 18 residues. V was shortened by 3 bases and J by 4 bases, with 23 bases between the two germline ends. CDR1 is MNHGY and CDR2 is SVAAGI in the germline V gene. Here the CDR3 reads CASSYSNPLPGVPDTQYF. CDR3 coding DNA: TGTGCCAGCAGTTACTCGAATCCTCTTCCGGGAGTACCAGATACGCAGTATTTT.

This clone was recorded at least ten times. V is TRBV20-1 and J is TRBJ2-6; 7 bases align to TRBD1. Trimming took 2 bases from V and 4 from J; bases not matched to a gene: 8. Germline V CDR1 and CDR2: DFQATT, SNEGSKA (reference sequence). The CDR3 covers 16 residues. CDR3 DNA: TGCAGTGCTAGACCTCCGACAGGGCTCGGGGCCAACGTCCTGACTTTC. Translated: CSARPPTGLGANVLTF.

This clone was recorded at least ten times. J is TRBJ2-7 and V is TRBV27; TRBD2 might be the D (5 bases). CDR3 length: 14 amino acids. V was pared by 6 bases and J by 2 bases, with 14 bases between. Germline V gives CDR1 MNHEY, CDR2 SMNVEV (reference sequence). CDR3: CASSPTSNPYEQYF. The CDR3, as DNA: TGTGCCAGCAGCCCCACTAGTAACCCCTACGAGCAGTACTTC.

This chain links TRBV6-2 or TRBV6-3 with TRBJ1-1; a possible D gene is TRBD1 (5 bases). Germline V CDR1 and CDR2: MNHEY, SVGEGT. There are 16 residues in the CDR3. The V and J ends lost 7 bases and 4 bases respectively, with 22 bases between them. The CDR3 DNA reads TGTGCCAGCACCATTACGACAGTCGCTTTGGGCACTGAAGCTTTCTTT. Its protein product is CASTITTVALGTEAFF.